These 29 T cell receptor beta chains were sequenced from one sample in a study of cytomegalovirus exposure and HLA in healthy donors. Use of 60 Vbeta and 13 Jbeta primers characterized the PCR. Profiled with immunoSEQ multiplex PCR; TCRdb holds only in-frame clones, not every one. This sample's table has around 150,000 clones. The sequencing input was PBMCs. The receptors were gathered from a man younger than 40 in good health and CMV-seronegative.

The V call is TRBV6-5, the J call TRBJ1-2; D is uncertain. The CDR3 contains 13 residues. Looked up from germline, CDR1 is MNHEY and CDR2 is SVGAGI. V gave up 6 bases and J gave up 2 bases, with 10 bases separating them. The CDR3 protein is CASSPGGNYGYTF. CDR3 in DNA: TGTGCCAGCAGCCCCGGCGGAAACTATGGCTACACCTTC.

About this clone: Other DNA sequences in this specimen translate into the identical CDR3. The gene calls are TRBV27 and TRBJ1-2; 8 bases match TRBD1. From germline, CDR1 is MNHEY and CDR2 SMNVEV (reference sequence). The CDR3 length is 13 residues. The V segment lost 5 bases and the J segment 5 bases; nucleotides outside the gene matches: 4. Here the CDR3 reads CASSPGTGYGYTF. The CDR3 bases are TGTGCCAGCAGTCCAGGGACAGGATATGGCTACACCTTC.

The CDR3 here is CASSINGPSHLNTEAFF. In nucleotides, the CDR3 is TGTGCCAGTAGTATTAATGGTCCGAGTCACCTGAACACTGAAGCTTTCTTT. V and J are TRBV19 and TRBJ1-1; no definite D call. Germline V gene sequence: CDR1 LNHDA, CDR2 SQIVND (reference sequence). CDR3 length equals 17 residues. The V end lost 3 bases, the J end lost 0 bases, and 17 bases lay between the germline ends. Drawing the rest from reference TRBV19 and TRBJ1-1, the complete variable domain is DGGITQSPKYLFRKEGQNVTLSCEQNLNHDAMYWYRQDPGQGLRLIYYSQIVNDFQKGDIAEGYSVSREKKESFPLTVTSAQKNPTAFYLCASSINGPSHLNTEAFFGQGTRLTVV.

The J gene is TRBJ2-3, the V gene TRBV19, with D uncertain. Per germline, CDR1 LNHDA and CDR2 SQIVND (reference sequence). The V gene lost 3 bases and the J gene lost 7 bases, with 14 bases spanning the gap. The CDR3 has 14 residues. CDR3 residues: CASSISPPRNTQYF. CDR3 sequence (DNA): TGTGCCAGTAGTATCAGCCCCCCTAGGAATACGCAGTATTTT.

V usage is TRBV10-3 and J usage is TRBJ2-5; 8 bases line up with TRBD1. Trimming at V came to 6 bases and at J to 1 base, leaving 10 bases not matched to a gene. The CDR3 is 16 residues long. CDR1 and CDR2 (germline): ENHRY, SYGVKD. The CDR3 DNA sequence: TGTGCCATCAGGGCTTCGACAGGGGCTATCCAAGAGACCCAGTACTTC. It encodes CAIRASTGAIQETQYF.

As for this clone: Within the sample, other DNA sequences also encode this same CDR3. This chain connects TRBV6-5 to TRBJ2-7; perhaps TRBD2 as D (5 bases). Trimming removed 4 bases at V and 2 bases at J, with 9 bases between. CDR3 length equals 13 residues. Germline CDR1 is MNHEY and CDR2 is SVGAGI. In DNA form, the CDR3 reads TGTGCCAGCAGTTTACCCGGGACCTACGAGCAGTACTTC. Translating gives CASSLPGTYEQYF.

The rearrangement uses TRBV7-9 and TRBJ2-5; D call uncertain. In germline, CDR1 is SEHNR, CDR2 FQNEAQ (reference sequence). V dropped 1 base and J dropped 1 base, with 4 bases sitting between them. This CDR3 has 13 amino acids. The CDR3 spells CASSLGSQETQYF. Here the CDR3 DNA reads TGTGCCAGCAGCTTAGGCAGCCAAGAGACCCAGTACTTC.

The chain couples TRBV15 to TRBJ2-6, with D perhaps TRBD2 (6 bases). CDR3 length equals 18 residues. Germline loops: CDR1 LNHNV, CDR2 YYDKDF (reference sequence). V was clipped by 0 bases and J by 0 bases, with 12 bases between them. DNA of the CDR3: TGTGCCACCAGCAGAGAGGGCCCCGGGAGCTCTGGGGCCAACGTCCTGACTTTC. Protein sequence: CATSREGPGSSGANVLTF.

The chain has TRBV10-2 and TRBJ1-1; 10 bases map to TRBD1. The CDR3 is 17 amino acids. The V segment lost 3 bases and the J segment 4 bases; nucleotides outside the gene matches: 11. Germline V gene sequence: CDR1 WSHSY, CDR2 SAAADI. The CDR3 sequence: CASSDPPTGGHGTEAFF. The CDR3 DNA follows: TGCGCCAGCAGTGACCCGCCGACAGGGGGCCATGGCACTGAAGCTTTCTTT.

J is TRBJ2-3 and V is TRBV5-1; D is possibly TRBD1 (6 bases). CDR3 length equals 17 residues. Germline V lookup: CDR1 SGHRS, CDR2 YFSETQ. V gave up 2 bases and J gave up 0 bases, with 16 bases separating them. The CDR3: CASSFPEQGRSTDTQYF. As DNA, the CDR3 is TGCGCCAGCAGCTTTCCGGAACAGGGACGTAGCACAGATACGCAGTATTTT.

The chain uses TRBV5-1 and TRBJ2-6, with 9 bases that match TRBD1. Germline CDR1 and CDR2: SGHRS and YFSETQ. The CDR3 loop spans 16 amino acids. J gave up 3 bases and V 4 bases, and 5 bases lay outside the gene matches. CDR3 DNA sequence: TGCGCCAGCAGCATGGACAGGGGCGGTGGGGCCAACGTCCTGACTTTC. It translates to CASSMDRGGGANVLTF. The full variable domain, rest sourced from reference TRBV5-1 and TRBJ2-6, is KAGVTQTPRYLIKTRGQQVTLSCSPISGHRSVSWYQQTPGQGLQFLFEYFSETQRNKGNFPGRFSGRQFSNSRSEMNVSTLELGDSALYLCASSMDRGGGANVLTFGAGSRLTVL.

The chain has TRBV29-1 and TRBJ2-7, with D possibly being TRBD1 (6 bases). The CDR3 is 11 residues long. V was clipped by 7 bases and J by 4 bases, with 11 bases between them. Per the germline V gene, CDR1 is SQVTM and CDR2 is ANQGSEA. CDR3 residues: CSAKQGYEQYF. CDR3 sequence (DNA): TGCAGCGCAAAACAGGGTTACGAGCAGTACTTC.

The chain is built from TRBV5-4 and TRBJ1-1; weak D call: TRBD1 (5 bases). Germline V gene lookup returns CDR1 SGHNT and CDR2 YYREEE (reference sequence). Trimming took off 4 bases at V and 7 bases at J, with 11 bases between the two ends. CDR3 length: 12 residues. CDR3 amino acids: CASSPQGLEAFF. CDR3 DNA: TGTGCCAGCAGCCCCCAGGGACTTGAAGCTTTCTTT.

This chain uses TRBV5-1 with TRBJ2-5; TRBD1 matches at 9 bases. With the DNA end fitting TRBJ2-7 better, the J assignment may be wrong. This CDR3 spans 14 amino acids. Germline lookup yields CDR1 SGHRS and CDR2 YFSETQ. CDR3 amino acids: CASTFGTGTYEQYF. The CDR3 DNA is TGCGCCAGCACCTTTGGGACAGGGACCTACGAGCAGTACTTC.

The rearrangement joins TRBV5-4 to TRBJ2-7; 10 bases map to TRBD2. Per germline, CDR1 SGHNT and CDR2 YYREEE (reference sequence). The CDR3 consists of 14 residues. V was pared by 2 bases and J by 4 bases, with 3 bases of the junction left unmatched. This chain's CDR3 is CASSFSGRSYEQYF. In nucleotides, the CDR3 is TGTGCCAGCAGCTTTAGCGGGAGGTCATACGAGCAGTACTTC.

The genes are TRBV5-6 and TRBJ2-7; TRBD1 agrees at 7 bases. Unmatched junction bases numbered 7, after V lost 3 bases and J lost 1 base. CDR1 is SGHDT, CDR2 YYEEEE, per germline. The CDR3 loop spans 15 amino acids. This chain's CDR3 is CASSSPTGWSYEQYF. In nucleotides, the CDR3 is TGTGCCAGCAGCTCGCCGACAGGGTGGTCCTACGAGCAGTACTTC. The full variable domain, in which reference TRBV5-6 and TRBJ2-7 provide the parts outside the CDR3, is DAGVTQSPTHLIKTRGQQVTLRCSPKSGHDTVSWYQQALGQGPQFIFQYYEEEERQRGNFPDRFSGHQFPNYSSELNVNALLLGDSALYLCASSSPTGWSYEQYFGPGTRLTVT.

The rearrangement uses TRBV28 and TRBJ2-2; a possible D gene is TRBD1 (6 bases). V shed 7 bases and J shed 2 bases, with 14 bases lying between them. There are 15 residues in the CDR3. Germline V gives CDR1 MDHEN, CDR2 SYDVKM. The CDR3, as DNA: TGTGCCAGCACCGGACAGAGTAGAAACACCGGGGAGCTGTTTTTT. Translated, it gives CASTGQSRNTGELFF. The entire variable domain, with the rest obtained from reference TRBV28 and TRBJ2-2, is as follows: DVKVTQSSRYLVKRTGEKVFLECVQDMDHENMFWYRQDPGLGLRLIYFSYDVKMKEKGDIPEGYSVSREKKERFSLILESASTNQTSMYLCASTGQSRNTGELFFGEGSRLTVL.

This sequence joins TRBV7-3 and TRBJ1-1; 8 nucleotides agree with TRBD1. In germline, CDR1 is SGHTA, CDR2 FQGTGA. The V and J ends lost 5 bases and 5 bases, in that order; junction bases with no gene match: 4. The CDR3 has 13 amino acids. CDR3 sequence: CASSQRQGTEAFF. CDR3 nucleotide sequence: TGTGCCAGCAGCCAACGACAGGGGACTGAAGCTTTCTTT.

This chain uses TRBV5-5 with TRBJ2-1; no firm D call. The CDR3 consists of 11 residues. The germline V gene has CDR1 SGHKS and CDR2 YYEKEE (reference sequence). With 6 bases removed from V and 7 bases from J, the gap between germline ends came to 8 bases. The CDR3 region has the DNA TGTGCCAGCACCTTCAGAAATGAGCAGTTCTTC. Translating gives CASTFRNEQFF.

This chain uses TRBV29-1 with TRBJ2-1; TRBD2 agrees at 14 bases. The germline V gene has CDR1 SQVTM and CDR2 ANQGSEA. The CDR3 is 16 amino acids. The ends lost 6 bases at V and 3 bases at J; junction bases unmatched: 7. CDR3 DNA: TGCAGCGTCACGACTAGCGGGAGGGCCCTCTACAATGAGCAGTTCTTC. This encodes CSVTTSGRALYNEQFF.

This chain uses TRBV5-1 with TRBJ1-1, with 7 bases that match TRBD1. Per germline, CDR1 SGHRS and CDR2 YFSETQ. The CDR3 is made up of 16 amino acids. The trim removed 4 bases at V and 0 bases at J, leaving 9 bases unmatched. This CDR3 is CASSPGDSLMNTEAFF. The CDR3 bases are TGCGCCAGCAGCCCAGGGGACAGTTTAATGAACACTGAAGCTTTCTTT.

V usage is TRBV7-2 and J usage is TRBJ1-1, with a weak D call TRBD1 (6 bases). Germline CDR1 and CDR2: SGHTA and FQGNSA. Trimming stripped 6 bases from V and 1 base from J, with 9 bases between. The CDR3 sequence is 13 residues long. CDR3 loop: CASRATGNTEAFF. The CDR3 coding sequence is TGTGCCAGCAGGGCGACAGGGAACACTGAAGCTTTCTTT.

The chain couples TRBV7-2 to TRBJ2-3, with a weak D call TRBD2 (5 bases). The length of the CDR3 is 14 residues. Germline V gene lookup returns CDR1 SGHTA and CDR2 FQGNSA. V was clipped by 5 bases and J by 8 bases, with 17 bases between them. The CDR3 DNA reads TGTGCCAGCAGCGTATCGGGGAGTTCGGGTACGCAGTATTTT. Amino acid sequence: CASSVSGSSGTQYF.

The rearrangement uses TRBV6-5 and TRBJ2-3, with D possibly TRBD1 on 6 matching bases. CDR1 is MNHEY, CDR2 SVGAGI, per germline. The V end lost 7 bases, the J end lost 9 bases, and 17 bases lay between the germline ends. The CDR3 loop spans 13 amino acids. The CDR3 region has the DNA TGTGCCAGCACCACCTCTCACAGGGACACGCAGTATTTT. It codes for CASTTSHRDTQYF.

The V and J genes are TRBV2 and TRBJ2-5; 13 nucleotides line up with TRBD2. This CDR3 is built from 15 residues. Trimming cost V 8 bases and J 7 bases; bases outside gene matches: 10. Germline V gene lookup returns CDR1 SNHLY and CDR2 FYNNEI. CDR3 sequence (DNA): TGTGCCAGCGCTGGGGGACTAGCGGGGCGTCGGACCCAGTACTTC. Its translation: CASAGGLAGRRTQYF. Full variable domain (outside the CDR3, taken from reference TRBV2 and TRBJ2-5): EPEVTQTPSHQVTQMGQEVILRCVPISNHLYFYWYRQILGQKVEFLVSFYNNEISEKSEIFDDQFSVERPDGSNFTLKIRSTKLEDSAMYFCASAGGLAGRRTQYFGPGTRLLVL.

CDR3 protein: CASKKGQGSETQYF. In DNA form, the CDR3 reads TGTGCCAGCAAGAAGGGACAGGGGAGTGAGACCCAGTACTTC. The chain is built from TRBV27 and TRBJ2-5, with 10 nucleotides matching TRBD1. CDR1 is MNHEY and CDR2 is SMNVEV in the germline V gene (reference sequence). Germline trimming cut 7 bases from V and 5 bases from J; bases unmatched to any gene: 7. This CDR3 comprises 14 residues.

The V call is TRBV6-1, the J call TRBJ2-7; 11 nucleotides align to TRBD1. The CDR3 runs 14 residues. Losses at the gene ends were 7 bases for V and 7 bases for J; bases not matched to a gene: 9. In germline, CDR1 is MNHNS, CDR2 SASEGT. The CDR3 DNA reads TGTGCCAGCACCGGGGACAGGGGGTTCTTGGAGCAGTACTTC. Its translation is CASTGDRGFLEQYF.

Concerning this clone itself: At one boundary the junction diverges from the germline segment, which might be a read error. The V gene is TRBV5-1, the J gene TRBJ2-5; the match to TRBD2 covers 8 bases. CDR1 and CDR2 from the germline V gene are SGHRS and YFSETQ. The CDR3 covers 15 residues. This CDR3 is CASRLDGRGEETQYF. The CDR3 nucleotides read TGCGCCAGCAGATTGGACGGGAGGGGAGAAGAGACCCAGTACTTC.

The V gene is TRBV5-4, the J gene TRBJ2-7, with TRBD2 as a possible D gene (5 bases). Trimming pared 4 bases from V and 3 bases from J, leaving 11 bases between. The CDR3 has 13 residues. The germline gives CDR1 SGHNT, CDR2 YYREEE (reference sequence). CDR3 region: CASSLDGIYEQYF. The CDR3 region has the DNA TGTGCCAGCAGCCTGGACGGGATCTACGAGCAGTACTTC.